These 29 T cell receptor beta chains were all obtained from the same sample, sequenced in a study of cytomegalovirus exposure and HLA in healthy donors. The primer mix had 60 Vbeta and 13 Jbeta primers. Measured with immunoSEQ multiplex PCR; TCRdb has only the in-frame clones, and not every one. The data contain some 120,000 clones, 79% of them singletons. Sequencing was carried out using PBMCs. The receptors shown here come from a woman younger than 35 in good health and CMV-seropositive.

This chain links TRBV7-8 with TRBJ2-7; D not certain. The CDR3 is made up of 17 amino acids. Germline V gives CDR1 SGHVS, CDR2 FQNEAQ. V dropped 5 bases and J dropped 7 bases, with 27 bases sitting between them. The CDR3 DNA reads TGTGCCAGCAGCCAAATGCCGGTCAGTACAGCTCTCGATGAGCAGTACTTC. Encoded protein: CASSQMPVSTALDEQYF.

This clone came up once. The chain couples TRBV7-6 to TRBJ1-1; D unresolved. V shed 5 bases and J shed 4 bases, with 8 bases lying between them. This CDR3 has 12 residues. The germline CDR1 and CDR2 sequences are SGHVS and FNYEAQ. The CDR3 spells CASSGGGTEAFF. The CDR3 DNA is TGTGCCAGCAGCGGTGGAGGCACTGAAGCTTTCTTT.

The chain links TRBV28 to TRBJ2-1, with D perhaps matching TRBD1 (6 bases). V dropped 1 base and J dropped 0 bases, with 13 bases sitting between them. Germline values: CDR1 MDHEN, CDR2 SYDVKM. The CDR3 sequence is 17 residues long. The CDR3 DNA follows: TGTGCCAGCAGTTTATTGCCCGGACAGAGCTCCTACAATGAGCAGTTCTTC. This sequence encodes CASSLLPGQSSYNEQFF.

The chain combines TRBV11-2 with TRBJ2-1; D is perhaps TRBD2 (5 bases). Trimming took off 0 bases at V and 1 base at J, with 7 bases between the two ends. The germline gives CDR1 SGHAT, CDR2 FQNNGV. This CDR3 comprises 15 residues. This CDR3 is CASSLEGGSYNEQFF. In DNA, the CDR3 is TGTGCCAGCAGCTTAGAGGGCGGGTCCTACAATGAGCAGTTCTTC. The full variable domain, its missing parts supplied by reference TRBV11-2 and TRBJ2-1, is EAGVAQSPRYKIIEKRQSVAFWCNPISGHATLYWYQQILGQGPKLLIQFQNNGVVDDSQLPKDRFSAERLKGVDSTLKIQPAKLEDSAVYLCASSLEGGSYNEQFFGPGTRLTVL.

The V gene is TRBV19, the J gene TRBJ1-5; tentative D call: TRBD1 (5 bases). Germline assignment: CDR1 LNHDA and CDR2 SQIVND (reference sequence). This CDR3 contains 13 residues. Trimming cost V 11 bases and J 4 bases, with 15 bases left between them. In DNA form, the CDR3 reads TGTGCCGGAGGGACCGCTGTTAATCAGCCCCAGCATTTT. Protein product: CAGGTAVNQPQHF.

V usage is TRBV9 and J usage is TRBJ2-1, with a tentative D call TRBD1 (6 bases). The CDR3 is 16 residues long. Germline values: CDR1 SGDLS, CDR2 YYNGEE. V was cut by 0 bases and J by 0 bases, with 10 bases left in between. The CDR3 protein is CASSVGGGNSYNEQFF. The CDR3 bases are TGTGCCAGCAGCGTAGGAGGGGGAAACTCCTACAATGAGCAGTTCTTC.

V and J are TRBV30 and TRBJ2-1; TRBD1 is a possible D gene (6 bases). The CDR3 has 14 amino acids. Trimming removed 2 bases from V and 6 bases from J, with 14 bases in between. Germline lookup yields CDR1 GTSNPN and CDR2 SVGIG (reference sequence). In DNA form, the CDR3 reads TGTGCCTGGAGTCAGGGGCTTGTGGGCAATGAGCAGTTCTTC. It translates to CAWSQGLVGNEQFF.

In this sample, this clone turned up a few times. The CDR3 DNA reads TGTGCCAGCAGGCGGGGGCGGGACAGGGTGAACACTGAAGCTTTCTTT. It codes for CASRRGRDRVNTEAFF. The chain recombines TRBV27 with TRBJ1-1; 9 bases map to TRBD1. V shed 6 bases, J shed 0 bases, and the junction held 8 bases outside the gene matches. This CDR3 spans 16 amino acids. Germline CDR1 is MNHEY and CDR2 is SMNVEV (reference sequence).

Here the CDR3 DNA reads TGTGCCAGCAGCTCAAAAACAGGGGGCGCGAGGATTCACCAAGAGACCCAGTACTTC. Protein product: CASSSKTGGARIHQETQYF. V and J are TRBV7-6 and TRBJ2-5; 9 nucleotides agree with TRBD1. CDR1 is SGHVS and CDR2 is FNYEAQ in the germline V gene. J lost 0 bases, V lost 4 bases, and 15 bases had no gene match. The CDR3 has 19 amino acids.

J is TRBJ2-7 and V is TRBV4-1, with 7 bases identical to TRBD1. The V gene's germline CDR1 is MGHRA and CDR2 YSYEKL. The CDR3 loop spans 16 amino acids. With 4 bases clipped from V and 2 bases from J, the junction kept 11 bases outside the gene matches. The CDR3 DNA sequence: TGCGCCAGCAGCCCCACCGGACAGGTGGGGGCCTACGAGCAGTACTTC. Encoded protein: CASSPTGQVGAYEQYF.

The chain employs TRBV9 and TRBJ2-3, with D perhaps TRBD1 (6 bases). Germline-derived CDR1 and CDR2 are SGDLS and YYNGEE. The germline V and J ends were trimmed by 3 bases and 0 bases, with 11 bases remaining between them. The CDR3 runs to 15 residues. CDR3 loop: CASSGWDTSTDTQYF. DNA for the CDR3: TGTGCCAGCAGCGGGTGGGACACTAGCACAGATACGCAGTATTTT.

The J gene is TRBJ2-5, the V gene TRBV6-5; 8 nucleotides match TRBD1. The CDR3 is 13 amino acids. Germline CDR1 and CDR2: MNHEY and SVGAGI. J gave up 5 bases and V 7 bases, and 6 bases lay outside the gene matches. CDR3 nucleotide sequence: TGTGCCAGCACCCTGACAGGGGCGGAGACCCAGTACTTC. This sequence encodes CASTLTGAETQYF.

The V and J genes are TRBV14 and TRBJ2-2; possibly TRBD1 for D (5 bases). In germline, CDR1 is SGHDN, CDR2 FVKESK. V shed 4 bases and J shed 4 bases, with 7 bases lying between them. There are 13 residues in the CDR3. Written as DNA, the CDR3 is TGTGCCAGCAGCCCCCAGGGCACCGGGGAGCTGTTTTTT. It codes for CASSPQGTGELFF.

The chain links TRBV10-1 to TRBJ2-7; 9 nucleotides match TRBD2. The CDR3 totals 15 residues. Germline lookup yields CDR1 WNHNN and CDR2 SYGVQD (reference sequence). V was clipped by 6 bases and J by 0 bases; unmatched bases: 6. The CDR3 DNA reads TGCGCCAGCAGGAGGCGGGAGGGCCGCTCCTACGAGCAGTACTTC. Residues: CASRRREGRSYEQYF.

The DNA for the CDR3 is TGTGCCAGCAGCCAAGCCGCGACTAGGAGGGAGCAGTACTTC. This sequence encodes CASSQAATRREQYF. This sequence joins TRBV4-2 and TRBJ2-7; D is possibly TRBD2 (6 bases). The CDR3 contains 14 residues. Germline assignment: CDR1 LGHNA and CDR2 YNFKEQ. Trimming removed 1 base from V and 7 bases from J, with 14 bases in between.

The genes are TRBV14 and TRBJ2-1, with D maybe TRBD2 (6 bases). The CDR3 consists of 15 residues. V shed 0 bases and J shed 3 bases, with 9 bases lying between them. CDR1 and CDR2 from the germline V gene are SGHDN and FVKESK. The chain's CDR3 is CASSQDWRDYNEQFF. The CDR3 DNA reads as TGTGCCAGCAGCCAAGATTGGCGGGACTACAATGAGCAGTTCTTC.

V usage is TRBV5-4 and J usage is TRBJ2-1; a possible D gene is TRBD1 (6 bases). The CDR3 consists of 15 residues. CDR1 SGHNT and CDR2 YYREEE come from the germline V gene (reference sequence). Trimming took 1 base from V and 1 from J, leaving 9 bases between them. CDR3 loop: CASSLTGWSYNEQFF. CDR3 nucleotides: TGTGCCAGCAGCTTGACAGGGTGGTCCTACAATGAGCAGTTCTTC. Together with reference TRBV5-4 and TRBJ2-1, the CDR3 gives the full variable domain: ETGVTQSPTHLIKTRGQQVTLRCSSQSGHNTVSWYQQALGQGPQFIFQYYREEENGRGNFPPRFSGLQFPNYSSELNVNALELDDSALYLCASSLTGWSYNEQFFGPGTRLTVL.

The gene calls are TRBV9 and TRBJ2-1; weak D call: TRBD2 (6 bases). Trimming took 0 bases from V and 0 from J, leaving 10 bases between them. The germline V gene has CDR1 SGDLS and CDR2 YYNGEE. The CDR3 is 16 residues long. CDR3 amino acids: CASSVGSGRSYNEQFF. The DNA of the CDR3 is TGTGCCAGCAGCGTAGGAAGCGGGCGCTCCTACAATGAGCAGTTCTTC.

J is TRBJ2-1 and V is TRBV7-8, with TRBD2 matching 7 bases. With 3 bases clipped from V and 8 bases from J, the junction kept 4 bases outside the gene matches. The CDR3 extends over 13 amino acids. CDR1 SGHVS and CDR2 FQNEAQ come from the germline V gene. CDR3 nucleotide sequence: TGTGCCAGCAGCTTTACTAGCGCGGATGAGCAGTTCTTC. Translated: CASSFTSADEQFF.

This clone is a singleton in its sample. The chain has TRBV6-1 and TRBJ1-4, with 8 bases identical to TRBD1. The junction had 7 bases not matched to a gene; V was cut back by 6 bases and J by 7 bases. The CDR3 length is 14 residues. Per germline, CDR1 MNHNS and CDR2 SASEGT. CDR3 sequence: CASRKGQGGEKLFF. The CDR3 coding sequence is TGTGCCAGCAGAAAAGGACAGGGAGGTGAAAAACTGTTTTTT.

The chain recombines TRBV9 with TRBJ2-3, with TRBD2 as a possible D gene (6 bases). Trimming took off 2 bases at V and 8 bases at J, with 18 bases between the two ends. Germline CDR1 is SGDLS and CDR2 is YYNGEE. The CDR3 consists of 15 residues. The CDR3 spells CASSVVVGPGGTQYF. Here the CDR3 DNA reads TGTGCCAGCAGCGTCGTGGTTGGCCCCGGGGGTACGCAGTATTTT. Drawing the rest from reference TRBV9 and TRBJ2-3, the complete variable domain is DSGVTQTPKHLITATGQRVTLRCSPRSGDLSVYWYQQSLDQGLQFLIQYYNGEERAKGNILERFSAQQFPDLHSELNLSSLELGDSALYFCASSVVVGPGGTQYFGPGTRLTVL.

The chain carries TRBV2 and TRBJ1-5, with D uncertain. The germline V and J ends were trimmed by 7 bases and 7 bases, with 14 bases remaining between them. The germline CDR1 and CDR2 sequences are SNHLY and FYNNEI. This CDR3 has 13 amino acids. CDR3 nucleotides: TGTGCCAGCAAAGGTCAGACCGGGCAGCCCCAGCATTTT. This encodes CASKGQTGQPQHF.

This clone was observed once. The chain links TRBV19 to TRBJ1-1, with D tentatively TRBD1 (5 bases). The CDR3 runs to 13 residues. The V end lost 6 bases, the J end lost 3 bases, and 11 bases lay between the germline ends. Germline CDR1 LNHDA, CDR2 SQIVND (reference sequence). CDR3 in DNA: TGTGCCAGTAGGCCGCGACAGTACACTGAAGCTTTCTTT. Protein: CASRPRQYTEAFF.

V is TRBV2 and J is TRBJ2-3; 9 positions agree with TRBD2. This CDR3 contains 14 residues. Unmatched junction bases numbered 2, after V lost 6 bases and J lost 1 base. CDR1 and CDR2 (germline): SNHLY, FYNNEI. CDR3 DNA: TGTGCCAGCAGGGGACTAGCCGGCACAGATACGCAGTATTTT. It translates to CASRGLAGTDTQYF.

A few counts support this clone. This chain uses TRBV5-6 with TRBJ1-1, with no clear D. The CDR3 length is 15 residues. Germline CDR1 is SGHDT and CDR2 is YYEEEE. V was clipped by 1 base and J by 5 bases, with 15 bases between them. The CDR3 DNA sequence: TGTGCCAGCAGCTTGTTTCTAGGTCGGATGACTGAAGCTTTCTTT. This encodes CASSLFLGRMTEAFF.

This clone was observed a handful of times. V usage is TRBV19 and J usage is TRBJ1-1, with 12 nucleotides matching TRBD1. CDR3 size: 15 residues. J lost 1 base, V lost 3 bases, and 0 bases had no gene match. The germline gives CDR1 LNHDA, CDR2 SQIVND (reference sequence). The CDR3 DNA reads TGTGCCAGTAGTATGGGACAGGGGGCGAACACTGAAGCTTTCTTT. Amino acid sequence: CASSMGQGANTEAFF.

This rearrangement joins TRBV19 to TRBJ1-5; weak D call: TRBD1 (6 bases). Germline V gives CDR1 LNHDA, CDR2 SQIVND (reference sequence). Trimming left V 8 bases short and J 2 bases short, with 16 bases between. The CDR3 has 15 amino acids. The CDR3 DNA follows: TGTGCCAGTTCCGAGACAGGATGGGGCAATCAGCCCCAGCATTTT. Protein: CASSETGWGNQPQHF. Together with reference TRBV19 and TRBJ1-5, the CDR3 gives the full variable domain: DGGITQSPKYLFRKEGQNVTLSCEQNLNHDAMYWYRQDPGQGLRLIYYSQIVNDFQKGDIAEGYSVSREKKESFPLTVTSAQKNPTAFYLCASSETGWGNQPQHFGDGTRLSIL.

The chain joins TRBV9 to TRBJ2-5; no reliable D call. This CDR3 is built from 13 residues. The V gene lost 2 bases and the J gene lost 1 base, with 6 bases spanning the gap. The germline V gene has CDR1 SGDLS and CDR2 YYNGEE. DNA for the CDR3: TGTGCCAGCAGCGTCGACTTCCAAGAGACCCAGTACTTC. The encoded protein is CASSVDFQETQYF.

This rearrangement joins TRBV27 to TRBJ1-2; D remains ambiguous. CDR3 size: 14 residues. CDR1 is MNHEY and CDR2 is SMNVEV in the germline V gene (reference sequence). Trimming removed 5 bases from V and 3 bases from J, with 13 bases in between. In nucleotides, the CDR3 is TGTGCCAGCAGTCTTCTCGGAGGCCACTATGGCTACACCTTC. The encoded protein is CASSLLGGHYGYTF.